These 9 T cell receptor beta chains originate from one sample sequenced in a study of T cell changes during pregnancy in multiple sclerosis (dated by TCRdb to between 2018 and 2021). Library preparation employed the immunoSEQ multiplex PCR assay. This immuneACCESS table, as held by TCRdb, lists in-frame sequences with V and J called but not all clones. Of the missing ones, under half trace to an unresolved V gene in checked studies; the others have no known cause. Within this sample are 70,000 to 95,000 clones, with 94% of them counted one time only. Of the sample, about 1.6% is held by the ten largest clones. The material sequenced was peripheral blood, taken after pregnancy. The receptor set was obtained from a female donor in good health, enrolled as a control in a pregnancy study.

In this sample, this clone turned up once. V and J are TRBV15 and TRBJ2-2, with D maybe TRBD1 (5 bases). V lost 1 base and J 7 bases, leaving 13 bases between the germline ends. CDR3 length: 15 residues. The germline CDR1 and CDR2 sequences are LNHNV and YYDKDF (reference sequence). The CDR3 DNA reads TGTGCCACCAGCAGAGGGCTAGGGGCGATCGGGGAGCTGTTTTTT. As protein: CATSRGLGAIGELFF.

This rearrangement joins TRBV7-9 to TRBJ2-5, with D hard to call. Trimming pared 3 bases from V and 7 bases from J, leaving 6 bases between. CDR3 size: 11 residues. Germline CDR1 is SEHNR and CDR2 is FQNEAQ (reference sequence). The CDR3 spells CASSFSGTQYF. Here the CDR3 DNA reads TGTGCCAGCAGCTTTTCGGGGACCCAGTACTTC.

V and J are TRBV15 and TRBJ2-6; TRBD1 might be the D (6 bases). This CDR3 region has 16 residues. The germline CDR1 and CDR2 sequences are LNHNV and YYDKDF (reference sequence). Trimming cost V 2 bases and J 4 bases, with 12 bases left between them. CDR3 sequence: CATSRFTGSGANVLTF. DNA for the CDR3: TGTGCCACCAGCAGATTCACAGGGTCAGGGGCCAACGTCCTGACTTTC.

This clone was seen more than once but under ten times. The chain couples TRBV28 to TRBJ1-1; 9 positions match TRBD1. The CDR3 runs to 18 residues. Trimming took 2 bases from V and 4 from J; bases not matched to a gene: 14. Per germline, CDR1 MDHEN and CDR2 SYDVKM. CDR3 in DNA: TGTGCCAGCAGTTTAGGTCCGGGACAGGGACTTTGGAGCACTGAAGCTTTCTTT. Translation: CASSLGPGQGLWSTEAFF.

V usage is TRBV9 and J usage is TRBJ2-5, with 7 nucleotides matching TRBD2. The CDR3 totals 14 residues. The germline V gene encodes CDR1 SGDLS and CDR2 YYNGEE. Trimming at V came to 3 bases and at J to 13 bases, leaving 15 bases not matched to a gene. The CDR3 protein is CASSAGSAGTNLYF. CDR3 bases: TGTGCCAGCAGCGCCGGGTCCGCGGGGACTAATCTGTACTTC.

The chain carries TRBV7-2 and TRBJ1-2; D might be TRBD1 (6 bases). This CDR3 spans 13 amino acids. Between the trimmed V and J ends, which lost 5 bases and 3 bases, there was a span of 10 bases. The germline CDR1 and CDR2 sequences are SGHTA and FQGNSA. This chain's CDR3 is CASSQDSYYGYTF. In DNA, the CDR3 is TGTGCCAGCAGCCAGGACAGCTACTATGGCTACACCTTC.

V and J are TRBV29-1 and TRBJ2-5, with D perhaps matching TRBD2 (7 bases). The V end was cut by 5 bases, the J end by 5 bases, with 15 bases between. Per germline, CDR1 SQVTM and CDR2 ANQGSEA. The CDR3 covers 13 residues. CDR3 in amino acids: CSVQGGVGETQYF. The CDR3 nucleotides are TGCAGCGTTCAAGGGGGGGTAGGGGAGACCCAGTACTTC.

CDR3 nucleotide sequence: TGTGCCAGCAGAAGGGGGGGCGGGAGCTACGAGCAGTACTTC. This encodes CASRRGGGSYEQYF. The chain joins TRBV2 to TRBJ2-7; D possibly corresponds to TRBD2 (7 bases). V dropped 6 bases and J dropped 3 bases, with 15 bases sitting between them. This CDR3 comprises 14 residues. Germline V CDR1 and CDR2: SNHLY, FYNNEI.

This clone turned up a few times. The chain couples TRBV5-5 to TRBJ2-7; 8 bases agree with TRBD1. The V segment lost 4 bases and the J segment 6 bases; nucleotides outside the gene matches: 18. From germline, CDR1 is SGHKS and CDR2 YYEKEE (reference sequence). This CDR3 contains 17 residues. The CDR3 sequence: CASSLGQGQKIVLEQYF. CDR3 bases: TGTGCCAGCAGCCTAGGACAGGGACAAAAAATCGTCCTCGAGCAGTACTTC.